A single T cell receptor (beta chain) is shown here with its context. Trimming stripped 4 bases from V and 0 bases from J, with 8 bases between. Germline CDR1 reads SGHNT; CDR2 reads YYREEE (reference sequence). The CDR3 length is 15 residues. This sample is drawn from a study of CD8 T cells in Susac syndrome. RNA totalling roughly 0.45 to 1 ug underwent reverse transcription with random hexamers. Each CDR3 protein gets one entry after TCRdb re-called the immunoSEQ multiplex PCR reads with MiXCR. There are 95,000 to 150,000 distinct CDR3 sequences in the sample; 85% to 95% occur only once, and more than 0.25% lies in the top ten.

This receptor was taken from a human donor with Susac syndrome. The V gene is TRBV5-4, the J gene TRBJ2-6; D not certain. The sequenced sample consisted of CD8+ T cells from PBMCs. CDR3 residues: CASSTKSSGANVLTF. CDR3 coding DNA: TGTGCCAGCAGCACTAAGAGCTCTGGGGCCAACGTCCTGACTTTC. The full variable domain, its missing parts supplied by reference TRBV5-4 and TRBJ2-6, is ETGVTQSPTHLIKTRGQQVTLRCSSQSGHNTVSWYQQALGQGPQFIFQYYREEENGRGNFPPRFSGLQFPNYSSELNVNALELDDSALYLCASSTKSSGANVLTFGAGSRLTVL.